The 11 T cell receptor beta chains given below trace back to one sample, sequenced in a study of T cell repertoires in cytomegalovirus infection (dated by TCRdb to the late 2010s). The data were produced on an Illumina HiSeq 1500. TCRdb applied fastp at Q25 and MiXCR to the public reads, then kept only in-frame beta chains. All rows with the same CDR3 protein become a single entry with the most common DNA and genes. In all, the sample holds 110,000 to 150,000 distinct CDR3 sequences, and roughly 32% of those were seen once. Roughly 51% of the sample rests with the top ten. Antigens of these TCRs are unknown. This specimen's treatment or condition label, per the study, means: in vitro stimulation with specific CMV peptide epitopes to enrich CMV-specific T cells. The input for sequencing was CD8+ T cells from cultured PBMCs, taken from culture after CMV antigen stimulation. The receptors come from a human donor in good health (CMV status not recorded). Some clones in this sample may be carry-over from other donors' samples.

The sample holds a few counts of this clonotype. The chain couples TRBV7-2 to TRBJ1-6; weak D call: TRBD1 (5 bases). V dropped 2 bases and J dropped 5 bases, with 16 bases sitting between them. The CDR3 loop spans 17 amino acids. CDR1 and CDR2 from the germline V gene are SGHTA and FQGNSA. The CDR3 region has the DNA TGTGCCAGCAGCTTAAGGGTCATCGGGGGGGATAATTCACCCCTCCACTTT. Its translation: CASSLRVIGGDNSPLHF.

The chain has TRBV7-9 and TRBJ2-1, with TRBD2 matching 7 bases. The V and J ends lost 5 bases and 6 bases, in that order; junction bases with no gene match: 16. CDR1 is SEHNR, CDR2 FQNEAQ, per germline (reference sequence). The CDR3 is 17 residues long. CDR3 residues: CASSLRLGRRESNEQFF. The CDR3 DNA is TGTGCCAGCAGCCTACGGTTGGGTAGGCGGGAGAGCAATGAGCAGTTCTTC.

The V gene is TRBV12-3 or TRBV12-4, the J gene TRBJ1-6, with TRBD1 matching 8 bases. The CDR3 contains 16 residues. The junction had 10 bases not matched to a gene; V was cut back by 4 bases and J by 8 bases. The CDR3 spells CASSSRGTGEDSPLHF. Written as DNA, the CDR3 is TGTGCCAGCAGTTCACGGGGGACAGGTGAGGATTCACCCCTCCACTTT.

This chain uses TRBV27 with TRBJ1-1; 9 bases are shared with TRBD1. In germline, CDR1 is MNHEY, CDR2 SMNVEV (reference sequence). The CDR3 consists of 14 residues. The J segment lost 6 bases and the V segment lost 7 bases, leaving 9 bases of the junction unmatched. The DNA for the CDR3 is TGTGCCAGCACCCCAGACAGGGGGTGGTCTGAAGCTTTCTTT. Its translation is CASTPDRGWSEAFF.

This clonotype occurred a few times. This sequence joins TRBV27 and TRBJ1-1, with D perhaps TRBD1 (5 bases). The V gene's germline CDR1 is MNHEY and CDR2 SMNVEV (reference sequence). Trimming took off 7 bases at V and 1 base at J, with 16 bases between the two ends. This CDR3 spans 15 amino acids. The CDR3 is CASTPFPGPNTEAFF. As DNA, the CDR3 is TGTGCCAGCACCCCCTTCCCGGGGCCGAACACTGAAGCTTTCTTT.

This clonotype was seen a handful of times. The chain has TRBV19 and TRBJ2-1; 10 positions agree with TRBD1. V was clipped by 4 bases and J by 4 bases; unmatched bases: 10. The length of the CDR3 is 17 residues. Germline CDR1 LNHDA, CDR2 SQIVND (reference sequence). CDR3 nucleotides: TGTGCCAGTAGTAGAAATCGACAGGGGGCGGGTTACAATGAGCAGTTCTTC. This gives the protein CASSRNRQGAGYNEQFF.

The V call is TRBV20-1, the J call TRBJ1-5; D unresolved. Germline values: CDR1 DFQATT, CDR2 SNEGSKA (reference sequence). V was trimmed by 1 base and J by 0 bases, leaving 10 bases between them. The CDR3 spans 15 residues. Here the CDR3 reads CSARGATYSNQPQHF. The CDR3 nucleotides are TGCAGTGCTAGAGGGGCCACCTATAGCAATCAGCCCCAGCATTTT.

V gene TRBV7-6 combines with J gene TRBJ2-3; no clear D. The CDR3 has 11 amino acids. V was shortened by 5 bases and J by 10 bases, with 10 bases between the two germline ends. Germline V CDR1 and CDR2: SGHVS, FNYEAQ. The CDR3 DNA is TGTGCCAGCAGCCCCACCGATTCGCAGTATTTT. Translation gives CASSPTDSQYF.

At least ten counts were recorded for this clonotype. The chain recombines TRBV28 with TRBJ1-5, with no clear D. Germline CDR1 is MDHEN and CDR2 is SYDVKM. The CDR3 is 12 residues long. V gave up 1 base and J gave up 9 bases, with 7 bases separating them. CDR3 bases: TGTGCCAGCAGTTTATTTGGTAGGCCCCAGCATTTT. This codes for CASSLFGRPQHF.

V and J are TRBV5-5 and TRBJ2-1; 11 nucleotides line up with TRBD2. CDR1 is SGHKS and CDR2 is YYEKEE in the germline V gene (reference sequence). The CDR3 is 18 residues long. Losses at the gene ends were 4 bases for V and 2 bases for J; bases not matched to a gene: 11. Here the CDR3 DNA reads TGTGCCAGCAGCCTCATTAGCGGGGGGGCCTTCCCCTACAATGAGCAGTTCTTC. It codes for CASSLISGGAFPYNEQFF.

This clonotype turned up a few times. The rearrangement links TRBV5-6 to TRBJ2-6; D is unclear. The length of the CDR3 is 13 residues. V was cut by 7 bases and J by 2 bases, with 7 bases left in between. The germline V gene has CDR1 SGHDT and CDR2 YYEEEE. The CDR3 here is CASRNTGANVLTF. In DNA, the CDR3 is TGTGCCAGCCGAAATACTGGGGCCAACGTCCTGACTTTC. The full variable domain, rest sourced from reference TRBV5-6 and TRBJ2-6, is DAGVTQSPTHLIKTRGQQVTLRCSPKSGHDTVSWYQQALGQGPQFIFQYYEEEERQRGNFPDRFSGHQFPNYSSELNVNALLLGDSALYLCASRNTGANVLTFGAGSRLTVL.